This T cell receptor beta chain comes out of a study of cytomegalovirus exposure and HLA in healthy donors. The PCR ran on 60 Vbeta and 13 Jbeta primers. Produced via immunoSEQ multiplex PCR; TCRdb's table is partial and in-frame only. The table shows under 200,000 clones, with roughly four fifths occurring only once. The study's findings and limits: For cytomegalovirus status, the classifier reportedly gave diagnoses with high specificity and sensitivity.

A note on this clone: Its antigen is still unknown.

The germline V gene encodes CDR1 SGHRS and CDR2 YFSETQ. The CDR3 covers 16 residues. J was trimmed by 1 base and V by 2 bases; bases with no gene match: 4. The sequence was obtained from a man aged 30 to 45 in good health and CMV-seronegative. Sequencing was carried out using PBMCs. The V call is TRBV5-1, the J call TRBJ2-3; 10 bases match TRBD2. CDR3 loop: CASSFLSGRRTDTQYF. CDR3 in DNA: TGCGCCAGCAGCTTCCTTAGCGGGAGGCGCACAGATACGCAGTATTTT.